This T cell receptor (beta chain) was recorded in a study of OX40 agonist ivuxolimab in advanced cancers. About the research overall: While on treatment, patients had intravenous ivuxolimab at 0.01 to 10 mg/kg every 2 weeks. Earlier anti-PD-1, anti-PD-L1 or anti-CTLA-4 therapy was permitted; about 44% had received some. There were three patients with partial responses, one having hepatocellular carcinoma and two cutaneous melanoma.

Profiling relied on immunoSEQ multiplex PCR, and the TCRdb table lists in-frame clones only, not all of them. The sample lists some 100,000 clones, 80% to 90% occurring once. Blood was sampled at baseline, cycle 4 day 1, and cycle 7 day 1. This TCR was recovered from an adult with an advanced solid tumor such as melanoma, head and neck, liver or kidney cancer. The sequences come from CD4+ or CD8+ T cells sorted from blood, collected in a trial of the OX40 agonist ivuxolimab.

The CDR3 loop reads CASSGRSTGTGANVLTF. CDR3 nucleotide sequence: TGTGCCAGCAGCGGGCGGAGCACAGGGACTGGGGCCAACGTCCTGACTTTC. V gene TRBV9 combines with J gene TRBJ2-6; D perhaps matches TRBD1 (6 bases). Germline lookup yields CDR1 SGDLS and CDR2 YYNGEE. The CDR3 has 17 amino acids. Between the trimmed V and J ends, which lost 3 bases and 2 bases, there was a span of 15 bases.